This is a list of T cell receptor beta chains from one sample in a study of blood T cell repertoires in COVID-19. Some clones are missing from TCRdb's copy, which holds only in-frame ones; the method was immunoSEQ multiplex PCR. Among hundreds of thousands of clones listed, around 89% were seen once. The sample taken for sequencing was PBMCs or T cells enriched from blood (not recorded which). Receptors originate from a woman aged 45-59 years who had recovered from COVID-19. Both conserved end residues are part of each CDR3. Fields, in order: J gene, D gene, V gene, CDR3 protein. A D gene is named only where the DNA matches it firmly.

>TRBJ2-7|NA|TRBV6-2/TRBV6-3
CASSYLVSGGSASYEQYF
>TRBJ2-5|NA|TRBV28
CASSILGGQETQYF
>TRBJ2-7|TRBD1|TRBV5-6
CASSWGQGAQQYF
>TRBJ2-7|NA|TRBV4-3
CASSQGLLNYEQYF
>TRBJ2-1|NA|TRBV12-3/TRBV12-4
CATDQSPGNEQFF
>TRBJ2-3|TRBD2|TRBV7-3
CASSLNSAGELTDTQYF
>TRBJ1-5|NA|TRBV15
CATSARGQFNQPQHF
>TRBJ1-5|NA|TRBV28
CASEGVGNQPQHF
>TRBJ2-1|NA|TRBV11-2
CASSSVREKWREQFF
>TRBJ1-4|NA|TRBV28
CASSFGQGPANEKLFF
>TRBJ1-6|TRBD1|TRBV6-5
CASSYSGRGNSPLHF
>TRBJ2-6|NA|TRBV2
CASLQGAVSGANVLTF
>TRBJ1-5|TRBD1|TRBV6-5
CASRWDSDSNQPQHF
>TRBJ2-1|NA|TRBV15
CATSSVTTAPNNEQFF
>TRBJ1-3|TRBD1|TRBV6-6
CASSSWDRRGNTIYF
>TRBJ1-5|NA|TRBV6-4
CASSEGALFSQPQHF
>TRBJ1-2|NA|TRBV18
CASSQASTEDGYTF
>TRBJ1-5|NA|TRBV27
CASSFDSYSNQPQHF
>TRBJ1-4|NA|TRBV28
CATAGVANEKLFF
>TRBJ1-2|NA|TRBV6-2/TRBV6-3
CASSFLGQKNYGYTF
>TRBJ2-2|NA|TRBV28
CASRTNPGHNTGELFF
>TRBJ1-2|TRBD1|TRBV6-1
CASSESSGGGYGYTF
>TRBJ1-5|NA|TRBV27
CASSAGRNQPQHF
>TRBJ1-4|NA|TRBV6-2/TRBV6-3
CASSYGSTTNEKLFF
>TRBJ2-7|NA|TRBV12-2
CASRLGTGIYEQYF
>TRBJ2-5|NA|TRBV11-2
CASRFREETQYF
>TRBJ1-1|NA|TRBV6-5
CASSDRQANTEAFF
>TRBJ2-7|NA|TRBV18
CASSPDRTRVLGEQYF
>TRBJ2-3|TRBD2|TRBV6-2/TRBV6-3
CAICPSRKREASDSTDTQYF
>TRBJ2-1|TRBD2|TRBV7-2
CASSPSGSRGNEQFF
>TRBJ2-7|TRBD1|TRBV7-2
CASSPGTGGRYEQYF
>TRBJ2-3|NA|TRBV12-5
CASAKGDGGADTQYF
>TRBJ2-5|NA|TRBV18
CASSGAADRHQETQYF
>TRBJ2-3|NA|TRBV11-1
CASSLRDTDTQYF
>TRBJ1-2|NA|TRBV27
CASRLTPSSNYGYTF
>TRBJ2-5|TRBD2|TRBV28
CASSLYAGGETQYF
>TRBJ2-2|TRBD2|TRBV6-5
CASSYLSGRGTGELFF
>TRBJ1-2|NA|TRBV28
CASSLSGQPNYGYTF
>TRBJ1-2|NA|TRBV28
CASSPGGALNYGYTF
>TRBJ1-1|NA|TRBV27
CASKRLLHTEAFF
>TRBJ1-2|NA|TRBV27
CASSFYSNYGYTF
>TRBJ1-6|TRBD1|TRBV3-1/TRBV3-2
CASSGQNRGSPLHF
>TRBJ2-2|NA|TRBV11-2
CASSYRDWASGELFF
>TRBJ1-1|NA|TRBV7-3
CASSRERSTEAFF
>TRBJ2-1|NA|TRBV7-3
CASSPQAGGGGEQFF
>TRBJ2-2|TRBD2|TRBV4-1
CASSRGLAGNTGELFF
>TRBJ2-7|NA|TRBV9
CASTYPREKTYEQYF
>TRBJ2-3|NA|TRBV28
CASTQTRRSADTQYF
>TRBJ2-7|NA|TRBV20-1
CSAPGTNEQYF
>TRBJ2-1|TRBD2|TRBV24-1
CATSETSGPYNEQFF
>TRBJ2-7|NA|TRBV15
CATSRGLYEQYF
>TRBJ2-1|NA|TRBV6-5
CASSSGVDPGEQFF
>TRBJ2-3|TRBD2|TRBV5-1
CASSVRESVNTQYF
>TRBJ1-2|NA|TRBV4-1
CASSQDPERKGYTF
>TRBJ1-1|NA|TRBV2
CASSDPGKPTGARAEAFF
>TRBJ2-1|NA|TRBV3-1/TRBV3-2
CASSQQANNEQFF
>TRBJ1-5|NA|TRBV27
CASSLRGWDQPQHF
>TRBJ1-1|NA|TRBV6-5
CASSKQAGSYTEAFF
>TRBJ2-3|TRBD2|TRBV7-9
CASSPVAGLGGNTQYF
>TRBJ2-5|NA|TRBV2
CASSESIAPGETQYF